These T cell receptor beta chains were read from a single sample in a study of T-cell reconstitution after alpha-beta-depleted transplantation in children. TCRdb recomputed calls from the PCR reads with MiXCR, one row per CDR3 protein. The sample yields 670,000 or so distinct CDR3 sequences, about 12% seen once. This specimen consisted of PBMCs, obtained before TCRalphabeta/CD19-depleted stem cell transplant. All receptors come from a girl aged 2 to 9 with congenital amegakaryocytic thrombocytopenia, due to receive a stem cell transplant. Both conserved end residues are part of each CDR3. A D gene is named only where the DNA matches it firmly. Not all rows give a size; the values are once, few, many and, for expanded clones, a class.

v_call,j_call,d_call,clone_size,cdr3_nt,cdr3_aa
TRBV7-8,TRBJ2-7,TRBD2,few,TGTGCCAGCGGAGGCCCTGGGATAGCGGGACTCGAGCAGTACTTC,CASGGPGIAGLEQYF
TRBV11-2,TRBJ2-5,.,few,TGTGCCAGCAGCCAAGACAGGCTGGGAGAGACCCAGTACTTC,CASSQDRLGETQYF
TRBV7-9,TRBJ1-2,.,many,TGTGCCAGCGATCAACAGGGAAGGGTGGACTATGGCTACACCTTC,CASDQQGRVDYGYTF
TRBV28,TRBJ2-1,.,many,TGTGCCAGCAGCAGTGACAAAGCCGGCTACAATGAGCAGTTCTTC,CASSSDKAGYNEQFF
TRBV20-1,TRBJ2-1,TRBD2,.,TGCAGTGCTAGAGAAGGCCTAGCGGTACCTAATGAGCAGTTCTTC,CSAREGLAVPNEQFF
TRBV12-3/TRBV12-4,TRBJ1-3,.,.,TGTGCCAGCAGTTGGAGGTCCGGAAACACCATATATTTT,CASSWRSGNTIYF
TRBV20-1,TRBJ2-5,.,few,TGCAGTGCTAGAGATGAAACTAGCCGAGAGACCCAGTACTTC,CSARDETSRETQYF
TRBV29-1,TRBJ2-2,.,many,TGCAGCGTTGAATATTCTACCGGGGAGCTGTTTTTT,CSVEYSTGELFF
TRBV20-1,TRBJ2-5,.,many,TGCAGTGCTAGAGCGACGAACAAAGAGACCCAGTACTTC,CSARATNKETQYF
TRBV2,TRBJ1-2,.,.,TGTGCCAGCAGTGACTACGGGGAAGGGGGTGGCTACACCTTC,CASSDYGEGGGYTF
TRBV10-3,TRBJ2-7,.,few,TGTGCCATCAGTGAGATGGTTCAGGAATTCCCCTACGAGCAGTACTTC,CAISEMVQEFPYEQYF
TRBV7-9,TRBJ2-7,.,.,TGTGCCAGCAGCACTCTGATCTACGAGCAGTACTTC,CASSTLIYEQYF
TRBV20-1,TRBJ2-5,TRBD2,few,TGCAGCTTTGGGGGGGGAACCCTCCAAGAGACCCAGTACTTC,CSFGGGTLQETQYF
TRBV5-1,TRBJ1-5,.,many,TGCGCCAGCAGCAAAAATCAGACGTGCAATCAGCCCCAGCATTTT,CASSKNQTCNQPQHF
TRBV7-6,TRBJ2-2,.,many,TGTGCCAGCAGCTTAGACGGTGGGGAGCTGTTTTTT,CASSLDGGELFF
TRBV27,TRBJ1-1,.,few,TGTGCCAGCCGTCCCCGACAGTACACTGAAGCTTTCTTT,CASRPRQYTEAFF
TRBV15,TRBJ2-6,.,many,TGTGCCACCAGCAGAGAGGTCAGGTTCTCTGGGGCCAACGTCCTGACTTTC,CATSREVRFSGANVLTF
TRBV29-1,TRBJ2-3,.,.,TGCAGCGTCGCTACCGAAGATACGCAGTATTTT,CSVATEDTQYF
TRBV20-1,TRBJ2-3,TRBD2,.,TGCGGTGCTTCCGGACTAGCAAGTACGCGGTATTTT,CGASGLASTRYF
TRBV12-3/TRBV12-4,TRBJ2-1,.,.,TGTGCCAGCAGTTTGTTTCGGGGTGGGTCAGACAATGAGCAGTTCTTC,CASSLFRGGSDNEQFF
TRBV29-1,TRBJ1-2,.,many,TGCAGCGCCGAGACGGACAGCAGTGGCTACACCTTC,CSAETDSSGYTF
TRBV9,TRBJ2-5,.,many,TGTGCCAGCAGCAAAAACGGACAGAAAGAGACCCAGTACTTC,CASSKNGQKETQYF
TRBV20-1,TRBJ2-1,TRBD2,many,TGCAGTGCTAGGGGGACTAGCGGGAGGGCCTACAATGAGCAGTTCTTC,CSARGTSGRAYNEQFF
TRBV20-1,TRBJ2-7,TRBD1,many,TGCAGTGCTAGAGATACTTCTACAGGGGGTCTCCCCTACGAGCAGTACTTC,CSARDTSTGGLPYEQYF
TRBV3-1,TRBJ1-3,.,.,TGTGCCAGCGCAGGCAGCTCTGGAAACACCATATATTTT,CASAGSSGNTIYF
TRBV28,TRBJ1-4,TRBD1,many,TGTGCCATCGGGACAGGGGGAGAAAAACTGTTTTTT,CAIGTGGEKLFF
TRBV20-1,TRBJ2-6,.,many,TGCAGTGCCGAGCGCTCTGGGGCCAACGTCCTGACTTTC,CSAERSGANVLTF
TRBV7-9,TRBJ2-1,TRBD2,many,TGTGCCAGCAGCTTCGGACTAGCGGAATGGTTCTTC,CASSFGLAEWFF
TRBV28,TRBJ2-1,.,few,TGTGCCAGCAGTTTGGGTGTACAGAAATACAATGAGCAGTTCTTC,CASSLGVQKYNEQFF
TRBV20-1,TRBJ2-1,.,few,TGCAGTGCTATGGACGCGAGACTCAATGAGCAGTTCTTC,CSAMDARLNEQFF
TRBV19,TRBJ2-4,TRBD1,few,TGTGCCAGCACGGACAGGGGGTTAGCCAAAAACATTCAGTACTTC,CASTDRGLAKNIQYF
TRBV30,TRBJ2-3,.,.,TGTGCCTGGGCCAGAACGGACTCACCCACAGATACGCAGTATTTT,CAWARTDSPTDTQYF
TRBV20-1,TRBJ1-1,.,many,TGCAGCGGAATACACACTGAAGCTTTCTTT,CSGIHTEAFF
TRBV20-1,TRBJ2-7,TRBD1,.,TGCAGTGCTAGTGGGACAGGCACCAATTTCTACGAGCAGTACTTC,CSASGTGTNFYEQYF
TRBV5-1,TRBJ1-6,TRBD1,many,TGCGCCAGCAGCTACGGACAGGGGTTTTCACCCCTCCACTTT,CASSYGQGFSPLHF
TRBV7-9,TRBJ2-1,TRBD2,.,TGTGCCAGCAGATCCCTGGCGACTAGCGGCATCTACAATGAGCAGTTCTTC,CASRSLATSGIYNEQFF
TRBV6-1,TRBJ2-5,.,.,TGTGCCAGCAGATTCCAGGGATTCGAGACCCAGTACTTC,CASRFQGFETQYF
TRBV10-2,TRBJ2-2,.,many,TGCGCCAGCAGTGATTTAGGGGCCGGGGAGCTGTTTTTT,CASSDLGAGELFF
TRBV19,TRBJ2-7,.,few,TGTGCCAGTAGTGGAGGGCGCCTGGGGACTTACGAGCAGTACTTC,CASSGGRLGTYEQYF
TRBV5-1,TRBJ2-1,TRBD2,many,TGCGCCAGCAGCCCTGGGACTAGCGGCTACAATGAGCAGTTCTTC,CASSPGTSGYNEQFF
TRBV29-1,TRBJ2-7,TRBD2,many,TGCAGCGTTGCTTGGGACTATCAACCCTACGAGCAGTACTTC,CSVAWDYQPYEQYF
TRBV12-3/TRBV12-4,TRBJ1-3,.,few,TGTGCCAGCAGCCCCACAGGGACTGGAAACACCATATATTTT,CASSPTGTGNTIYF
TRBV6-5,TRBJ2-4,.,.,TGTGCCGTTTGGGGCAGGAACATTCAGTACTTC,CAVWGRNIQYF
TRBV29-1,TRBJ2-5,TRBD2,many,TGCAGCGTTGAACGGACTAGCGGGAGCCTCCAAGAGACCCAGTACTTC,CSVERTSGSLQETQYF
TRBV4-1,TRBJ2-1,.,.,TGCGCCAGCAGCCTGTGGGGCCCTAACAATGAGCAGTTCTTC,CASSLWGPNNEQFF
TRBV5-1,TRBJ1-1,.,many,TGCGCCAGCAGCTGGAGCCCCAGGACGACTGAAGCTTTCTTT,CASSWSPRTTEAFF
TRBV29-1,TRBJ2-1,.,.,TGCAGCGTTGAACCGCTAGCGACCTCCTACAATGAGCAGTTCTTC,CSVEPLATSYNEQFF
TRBV4-1,TRBJ2-1,TRBD2,.,TGCGCCAGCAGCCAAGATCCGGCGGGCGGGAGGGCCTGGAATGAGCAGTTCTTC,CASSQDPAGGRAWNEQFF
TRBV12-3/TRBV12-4,TRBJ2-2,.,many,TGTGCCAGCAGTCAAAGGACAGAACACACCGGGGAGCTGTTTTTT,CASSQRTEHTGELFF
TRBV20-1,TRBJ2-7,TRBD2,.,TGCAGTGGAAGGTGGATGGGGCTAGCGGCTTACGAGCAGTACTTC,CSGRWMGLAAYEQYF
TRBV20-1,TRBJ1-1,.,many,TGCAGTGCTAGAGATGTCTTATCACTGAACACTGAAGCTTTCTTT,CSARDVLSLNTEAFF
TRBV5-1,TRBJ2-2,.,many,TGTGCCAGCAGTTTAGTTGACACCGGGGAGCTGTTTTTT,CASSLVDTGELFF
TRBV6-1,TRBJ2-1,.,many,TGTGCCAGCAGACCCCTGACGGGAGTGAGAAATGAGCAGTTCTTC,CASRPLTGVRNEQFF
TRBV29-1,TRBJ2-2,.,many,TGCAGCGTTGTGATTAGCGGGAACACCGGGGAGCTGTTTTTT,CSVVISGNTGELFF
TRBV7-7,TRBJ2-2,TRBD2,.,TGTGCCAGCAGCATATCTAGCGGGGTTCACACCGGGGAGCTGTTTTTT,CASSISSGVHTGELFF
TRBV20-1,TRBJ2-3,.,many,TGCAGTGCTAGAGATCCTGGCACAGATACGCAGTATTTT,CSARDPGTDTQYF
TRBV7-6,TRBJ1-6,TRBD1,few,TGTGCCAGCAGCTTAGAGGACAGGGGGAAATATAATTCACCCCTCCACTTT,CASSLEDRGKYNSPLHF
TRBV15,TRBJ2-3,TRBD2,.,TGTGCCACCAGCAGAGATGCGGGGGTAGATACGCAGTATTTT,CATSRDAGVDTQYF
TRBV12-3/TRBV12-4,TRBJ2-7,TRBD2,many,TGTGCCAGCAGTGCCGGGACTAGGAACTACGAGCAGTACTTC,CASSAGTRNYEQYF